This is a list of T cell receptor beta chains from one sample in a study of T cell changes during pregnancy in multiple sclerosis. Generated by immunoSEQ multiplex PCR, the TCRdb table keeps only in-frame clones and is missing some. The sample has 20,000 or so clones; 90% are singletons. Sequenced material: CD8+ T cells from peripheral blood mononuclear cells, taken in the third trimester of pregnancy. The receptors shown here come from a female donor in good health, enrolled as a control in a pregnancy study. The CDR3 runs from the conserved cysteine through the conserved F or W. The order of the fields is V gene, clone size, D gene, J gene, CDR3 DNA, CDR3 protein. A D gene is named only where the DNA matches it firmly. Clone size is not always given. Where it is, it says once, few, many or a class for expanded clones.

v_gene: TRBV14
abundance: NA
d_gene: NA
j_gene: TRBJ2-7
CDR3nt: TGTGCCAGCAGCCCGGAGGGCTACGAGCAGTACTTC
CDR3aa: CASSPEGYEQYF

v_gene: TRBV27
abundance: once
d_gene: NA
j_gene: TRBJ2-1
CDR3nt: TGTGCCAGCAGTCTAATCACAGGTAGTAATGAGCAGTTCTTC
CDR3aa: CASSLITGSNEQFF

v_gene: TRBV6-4
abundance: NA
d_gene: NA
j_gene: TRBJ2-1
CDR3nt: TGTGCCAGCAGTCCTCGGGGGAACAATGAGCAGTTCTTC
CDR3aa: CASSPRGNNEQFF

v_gene: TRBV6-1
abundance: few
d_gene: TRBD2
j_gene: TRBJ2-3
CDR3nt: TGTGCCAGCAGTGATAGCGGGAGCTCAGATACGCAGTATTTT
CDR3aa: CASSDSGSSDTQYF

v_gene: TRBV15
abundance: once
d_gene: TRBD1
j_gene: TRBJ1-6
CDR3nt: TGTGCCACCAGCACCCGGACAGGGGACAATTCACCCCTCCACTTT
CDR3aa: CATSTRTGDNSPLHF

v_gene: TRBV4-1
abundance: NA
d_gene: NA
j_gene: TRBJ1-2
CDR3nt: TGCGCCAGCAGCCAAGGTCCAGGCCTACTCTATGGCTACACCTTC
CDR3aa: CASSQGPGLLYGYTF

v_gene: TRBV6-4
abundance: NA
d_gene: TRBD2
j_gene: TRBJ2-3
CDR3nt: TGTGCCAGCAGCCCGACTAGCGGGAGCACAGATACGCAGTATTTT
CDR3aa: CASSPTSGSTDTQYF

v_gene: TRBV2
abundance: once
d_gene: NA
j_gene: TRBJ1-1
CDR3nt: TGTGCCACAGAAAGAGGGCGAACTGAAGCTTTCTTT
CDR3aa: CATERGRTEAFF

v_gene: TRBV29-1
abundance: NA
d_gene: NA
j_gene: TRBJ2-1
CDR3nt: TGCAGCGTTGTGGCCCGAGGAGTATCCTACAATGAGCAGTTCTTC
CDR3aa: CSVVARGVSYNEQFF

v_gene: TRBV7-3
abundance: NA
d_gene: TRBD2
j_gene: TRBJ2-3
CDR3nt: TGTGCCAGCAGCCCTGGCACTAGCGGCACAGATACGCAGTATTTT
CDR3aa: CASSPGTSGTDTQYF

v_gene: TRBV6-4
abundance: NA
d_gene: NA
j_gene: TRBJ2-2
CDR3nt: TGTGCCAGCAGTGACTCGGGGGGATACACCGGGGAGCTGTTTTTT
CDR3aa: CASSDSGGYTGELFF

v_gene: TRBV28
abundance: NA
d_gene: NA
j_gene: TRBJ1-2
CDR3nt: TGTGCCAGCAGCCCCCATATAAGAAGGACAGACGTTTCTATCGGCTACACCTTC
CDR3aa: CASSPHIRRTDVSIGYTF

v_gene: TRBV28
abundance: once
d_gene: TRBD1
j_gene: TRBJ1-5
CDR3nt: TGTGCCAGCAGTTTAACAGGGGACAGCAATCAGCCCCAGCATTTT
CDR3aa: CASSLTGDSNQPQHF

v_gene: TRBV11-2
abundance: NA
d_gene: NA
j_gene: TRBJ2-3
CDR3nt: TGTGCCACTCTAACGGGGGAGGACTCAGATACGCAGTATTTT
CDR3aa: CATLTGEDSDTQYF

v_gene: TRBV30
abundance: NA
d_gene: NA
j_gene: TRBJ1-1
CDR3nt: TGTGCCTGGAGTTGGGACTTTTCTAGCCCTAACACTGAAGCTTTCTTT
CDR3aa: CAWSWDFSSPNTEAFF

v_gene: TRBV27
abundance: NA
d_gene: TRBD2
j_gene: TRBJ2-1
CDR3nt: TGTGCCAGCCACACAGCCAGCGGGGGGATTCCCAATGAGCAGTTCTTC
CDR3aa: CASHTASGGIPNEQFF

v_gene: TRBV7-8
abundance: NA
d_gene: TRBD2
j_gene: TRBJ2-1
CDR3nt: TGTGCCAGCAACTTAGGGCAACCGACTAGCGTTTGGGTTGAGCAGTTCTTC
CDR3aa: CASNLGQPTSVWVEQFF

v_gene: TRBV9
abundance: NA
d_gene: TRBD1
j_gene: TRBJ1-1
CDR3nt: TGTGCCAGCAGCGTAGATCCAGGGGGGCCTGAAGCTTTCTTT
CDR3aa: CASSVDPGGPEAFF

v_gene: TRBV28
abundance: NA
d_gene: NA
j_gene: TRBJ1-1
CDR3nt: TGTGCCAGCAGTCCAAATTCAGGGACTGAAGCTTTCTTT
CDR3aa: CASSPNSGTEAFF

v_gene: TRBV28
abundance: few
d_gene: NA
j_gene: TRBJ2-3
CDR3nt: TGTGCCAGCAGTTTATGGTCGGCGGCGGCCGGGGCAGATACGCAGTATTTT
CDR3aa: CASSLWSAAAGADTQYF

v_gene: TRBV7-9
abundance: once
d_gene: NA
j_gene: TRBJ2-3
CDR3nt: TGTGCCAGCAGCCCCGAGGTAGATACGCAGTATTTT
CDR3aa: CASSPEVDTQYF

v_gene: TRBV7-9
abundance: few
d_gene: NA
j_gene: TRBJ2-7
CDR3nt: TGTGCCAGCAGCTTAGTGTCCCCGTACGAGCAGTACTTC
CDR3aa: CASSLVSPYEQYF

v_gene: TRBV28
abundance: NA
d_gene: NA
j_gene: TRBJ1-4
CDR3nt: TGTGCCAGCAGCCGCGACAGTGTTAATGAAAAACTGTTTTTT
CDR3aa: CASSRDSVNEKLFF

v_gene: TRBV5-4
abundance: NA
d_gene: NA
j_gene: TRBJ2-1
CDR3nt: TGTGCCAGCAGCTTCCGGCAGGGGAACAACAATGAGCAGTTCTTC
CDR3aa: CASSFRQGNNNEQFF

v_gene: TRBV28
abundance: NA
d_gene: NA
j_gene: TRBJ2-1
CDR3nt: TGTGCCAGCAACGACTTTTCCTCCTACAATGAGCAGTTCTTC
CDR3aa: CASNDFSSYNEQFF

v_gene: TRBV27
abundance: NA
d_gene: NA
j_gene: TRBJ2-7
CDR3nt: TGTGCCAGCAGTTTAGGCCACAGTTCCTACGAGCAGTACTTC
CDR3aa: CASSLGHSSYEQYF

v_gene: TRBV5-1
abundance: NA
d_gene: NA
j_gene: TRBJ2-7
CDR3nt: TGCGCCAGCAGTTGGACTGCTCTCTCCTACGAGCAGTACTTC
CDR3aa: CASSWTALSYEQYF

v_gene: TRBV7-6
abundance: NA
d_gene: NA
j_gene: TRBJ2-3
CDR3nt: TGTGCCAGCAGCTTAGCGGGAGGCACAGATACGCAGTATTTT
CDR3aa: CASSLAGGTDTQYF

v_gene: TRBV5-8
abundance: few
d_gene: TRBD1
j_gene: TRBJ2-7
CDR3nt: TGTGCCAGCAGCTCTAGCCGGGACAGGGGACTGTTTAAAGCCTACGAGCAGTACTTC
CDR3aa: CASSSSRDRGLFKAYEQYF

v_gene: TRBV10-3
abundance: NA
d_gene: NA
j_gene: TRBJ2-7
CDR3nt: TGTGCCGCCGGGAGCAAAAATTTCTACGAGCAGTACTTC
CDR3aa: CAAGSKNFYEQYF

v_gene: TRBV2
abundance: NA
d_gene: NA
j_gene: TRBJ2-7
CDR3nt: TGTGCCACCCTAGGGAGAAACTACGAGCAGTACTTC
CDR3aa: CATLGRNYEQYF